This is a list of T cell receptor beta chains from one sample in a study of regulatory T cells in long-lasting Graves disease. Via MiXCR, TCRdb re-called the multiplex PCR reads, giving one row per CDR3 protein. The sample lists 400,000 to 500,000 distinct CDR3 sequences, around 15% occurring once. These same data were also listed under a study on T cells in Graves' hyperthyroidism and ophthalmopathy.

Sequenced material: peripheral blood mononuclear cells (PBMCs), taken at new diagnosis, from a patient treated with antithyroid drugs. The receptors were gathered from a woman under 40 with Graves disease. CDR3s include the opening cysteine and the closing phenylalanine or tryptophan. The D gene is left open where the match is weak. Part of the rows lack a size; the others show once, few, many or a class for expanded clones.

j_call | v_call | clone_size | d_call | cdr3_nt | cdr3_aa
TRBJ2-5 | TRBV15 | many | TRBD1 | TGTGCCACCAGCGCGGGACAGGATGACCAAGAGACCCAGTACTTC | CATSAGQDDQETQYF
TRBJ2-5 | TRBV11-3 | many | TRBD1 | TGTGCCAGCAGCGCGGACAGGGACGAAGAGACCCAGTACTTC | CASSADRDEETQYF
TRBJ2-1 | TRBV7-3 | many | TRBD2 | TGTGCCAGCAGCTGGACTAGCGGGGCAGAGGGGCAGTTCTTC | CASSWTSGAEGQFF
TRBJ2-1 | TRBV7-9 | many | TRBD2 | TGTGCCAGCAGCCCCAGGAGCGGGAGGGTTCACGATGAGCAGTTCTTC | CASSPRSGRVHDEQFF
TRBJ1-5 | TRBV7-8 | many | NA | TGTGCCAGCAGCTTAGAGGGCCGGCGCAATCAGCCCCAGCATTTT | CASSLEGRRNQPQHF
TRBJ2-2 | TRBV27 | many | TRBD2 | TGTGCCAGCAGCTATAGCGGGAGGGCCGACGGGGAGCTGTTTTTT | CASSYSGRADGELFF
TRBJ2-7 | TRBV14 | NA | NA | TGTGCCAGCAGCCAAGATGACAGTCCCTACGAGCAGTACTTC | CASSQDDSPYEQYF
TRBJ2-1 | TRBV20-1 | NA | NA | TGCAGTGCGTCACGCGGAAGCTGGGAATTCTCGCTCAATGAGCAGTTCTTC | CSASRGSWEFSLNEQFF
TRBJ2-2 | TRBV7-9 | few | NA | TGTGCCAGCAGCTTAGTCGTAAGGTACACCGGGGAGCTGTTTTTT | CASSLVVRYTGELFF
TRBJ2-3 | TRBV15 | many | NA | TGTGCCACCAGGGGAAGCACAGATACGCAGTATTTT | CATRGSTDTQYF
TRBJ1-1 | TRBV6-1 | many | NA | TGTGCCAGCAGCCCCACGGCGGCTGAAGCTTTCTTT | CASSPTAAEAFF
TRBJ2-1 | TRBV29-1 | many | NA | TGCAGCGTTGGCGAGCAGTTCTTC | CSVGEQFF
TRBJ1-1 | TRBV7-9 | NA | NA | TGTGCCAGCAGCTTAAGTTACCGGGGTCCGAACACTGAAGCTTTCTTT | CASSLSYRGPNTEAFF
TRBJ2-7 | TRBV4-2 | many | NA | TGTGCCAGCAGCCCACGACGGGATAACTACGAGCAGTACTTC | CASSPRRDNYEQYF
TRBJ2-2 | TRBV6-2/TRBV6-3 | NA | NA | TGTGCCAGCAGCAAAAACTATAACACCGGGGAGCTGTTTTTT | CASSKNYNTGELFF
TRBJ1-3 | TRBV6-5 | few | NA | TGTGCCAGCAGTTACCTGGGGGACCTCTCTGGAAACACCATATATTTT | CASSYLGDLSGNTIYF
TRBJ2-7 | TRBV5-1 | NA | NA | TGCGCCAGCAGGTCTAGCCCCTCCTACGAGCAGTACTTC | CASRSSPSYEQYF
TRBJ2-7 | TRBV20-1 | many | TRBD1 | TGCAGTGCTCTTTACTCACAGGGGGACTACGAGCAGTACTTC | CSALYSQGDYEQYF
TRBJ1-2 | TRBV12-3/TRBV12-4 | many | NA | TGTGCCAGCAGTTCCACAGGGCTTGAGGGCTACACCTTC | CASSSTGLEGYTF